Below are 17 T cell receptor beta chains sequenced from a single sample in a study of blood T cell repertoires in COVID-19. Some clones are missing from TCRdb's copy, which holds only in-frame ones; the method was immunoSEQ multiplex PCR. The sample holds hundreds of thousands of clones, 65% to 90% seen once. The sequenced sample was PBMCs or T cells enriched from blood (not recorded which). The receptors shown here come from a young man who had recovered from COVID-19.

As to this clone: This sample also contains other DNA sequences that code for the same CDR3. The chain carries TRBV19 and TRBJ1-5, with a possible D match to TRBD1 (6 bases). This CDR3 has 15 residues. V was pared by 3 bases and J by 6 bases, with 15 bases between. Germline V gene sequence: CDR1 LNHDA, CDR2 SQIVND (reference sequence). The CDR3 DNA reads as TGTGCCAGTAGTATTAGAAGGGGGTCGGGTCAGCCCCAGCATTTT. Protein: CASSIRRGSGQPQHF.

The chain couples TRBV2 to TRBJ2-3, with 8 bases identical to TRBD2. The CDR3 consists of 14 residues. The ends lost 8 bases at V and 3 bases at J; junction bases unmatched: 7. Germline CDR1 SNHLY, CDR2 FYNNEI. The CDR3 spells CASLTSEGTDTQYF. The CDR3 DNA follows: TGTGCCAGCCTGACTAGCGAGGGGACAGATACGCAGTATTTT.

The chain employs TRBV6-4 and TRBJ2-7, with TRBD1 as a possible D gene (5 bases). This CDR3 contains 14 residues. The germline V gene has CDR1 MRHNA and CDR2 SNTAGT. The V end lost 3 bases, the J end lost 2 bases, and 11 bases lay between the germline ends. CDR3 in amino acids: CASSDVAGTYEQYF. The CDR3 region has the DNA TGTGCCAGCAGTGATGTAGCAGGGACCTACGAGCAGTACTTC.

The V and J genes are TRBV7-8 and TRBJ2-1; 10 bases match TRBD2. J lost 7 bases, V lost 1 base, and 4 bases had no gene match. This CDR3 contains 15 residues. Germline CDR1 reads SGHVS; CDR2 reads FQNEAQ. CDR3 sequence reads: CASSLEGLARNEQFF. CDR3 DNA: TGTGCCAGCAGCTTAGAGGGACTAGCGCGGAATGAGCAGTTCTTC.

The chain joins TRBV18 to TRBJ2-2; 14 nucleotides agree with TRBD2. V lost 3 bases and J lost 7; bases outside the gene matches: 1. The CDR3 contains 15 residues. In germline, CDR1 is KGHSH, CDR2 LQKENI. The CDR3 sequence: CASSPGLAGVGELFF. CDR3 coding DNA: TGTGCCAGCTCACCGGGACTAGCGGGAGTCGGGGAGCTGTTTTTT.

The chain links TRBV7-9 to TRBJ2-3; 9 bases are a match to TRBD2. V lost 5 bases to trimming and J lost 5 bases; unmatched junction nucleotides: 8. CDR3 length: 15 residues. In germline, CDR1 is SEHNR, CDR2 FQNEAQ (reference sequence). The chain's CDR3 is CASSPPRGGGDTQYF. DNA for the CDR3: TGTGCCAGCAGCCCGCCGCGGGGGGGCGGAGATACGCAGTATTTT.

This chain uses TRBV19 with TRBJ1-4; TRBD1 matches at 7 bases. The CDR3 runs 17 residues. Germline CDR1 reads LNHDA; CDR2 reads SQIVND (reference sequence). With 7 bases clipped from V and 4 bases from J, the junction kept 15 bases outside the gene matches. The CDR3: CASKEGAAFGGNEKLFF. The CDR3 coding sequence is TGTGCCAGTAAGGAGGGGGCAGCATTCGGAGGTAATGAAAAACTGTTTTTT.

This clone was observed once. The chain is built from TRBV29-1 and TRBJ2-7; the match to TRBD1 covers 11 bases. Per germline, CDR1 SQVTM and CDR2 ANQGSEA. J was trimmed by 2 bases and V by 3 bases; bases with no gene match: 0. The CDR3 totals 13 residues. The DNA for the CDR3 is TGCAGCGTTGAGGGACAGGGGGCCTACGAGCAGTACTTC. Translated: CSVEGQGAYEQYF.

This clone occurred a few times. V usage is TRBV27 and J usage is TRBJ1-1; no clear D gene. From germline, CDR1 is MNHEY and CDR2 SMNVEV (reference sequence). CDR3 length equals 11 residues. Deletions cut 6 bases from V and 6 bases from J, with 8 bases between. Here the CDR3 DNA reads TGTGCCAGCAGCCCCTGGCCTGAAGCTTTCTTT. As protein: CASSPWPEAFF.

This clone is a singleton in its sample. The chain carries TRBV7-9 and TRBJ1-1; no firm D call. Trimming left V 2 bases short and J 0 bases short, with 7 bases between. In germline, CDR1 is SEHNR, CDR2 FQNEAQ (reference sequence). The CDR3 consists of 14 residues. In DNA, the CDR3 is TGTGCCAGCAGCTTACTCAGGTTGAACACTGAAGCTTTCTTT. It specifies CASSLLRLNTEAFF.

The chain recombines TRBV6-5 with TRBJ1-1; 12 bases agree with TRBD1. V gave up 2 bases and J gave up 1 base; unmatched junction bases: 2. CDR3 size: 16 residues. Germline V gene data show CDR1 as MNHEY and CDR2 as SVGAGI. The CDR3 bases are TGTGCCAGCAGTTACGGGACAGGGGGCAAGAACACTGAAGCTTTCTTT. Its protein is CASSYGTGGKNTEAFF.

The chain links TRBV19 to TRBJ1-2, with D perhaps TRBD1 (6 bases). The CDR3 is 14 amino acids. The V and J ends lost 4 bases and 5 bases respectively, with 14 bases between them. Germline V gene lookup returns CDR1 LNHDA and CDR2 SQIVND (reference sequence). The CDR3 region is CASSNFGRGYGYTF. The CDR3 DNA follows: TGTGCCAGTAGTAATTTCGGCAGGGGTTATGGCTACACCTTC.

The V gene is TRBV5-1, the J gene TRBJ2-5, with 11 bases fitting TRBD2. The ends lost 4 bases at V and 5 bases at J; junction bases unmatched: 10. CDR1 is SGHRS, CDR2 YFSETQ, per germline. The CDR3 spans 16 residues. The CDR3 nucleotides read TGCGCCAGCAGCGTCGTGGGGACTAGCGGCGCGGAGACCCAGTACTTC. Its translation: CASSVVGTSGAETQYF.

This chain uses TRBV10-2 with TRBJ2-7; D is uncertain. Per the germline V gene, CDR1 is WSHSY and CDR2 is SAAADI. CDR3 length: 12 amino acids. The ends were cut back, 0 bases at V and 12 bases at J, with 12 bases in the middle. The CDR3 spells CASSESESNWYF. DNA of the CDR3: TGCGCCAGCAGTGAGTCGGAGTCCAACTGGTACTTC.

The chain couples TRBV28 to TRBJ2-1; D call uncertain. CDR1 MDHEN and CDR2 SYDVKM come from the germline V gene. This CDR3 is 12 amino acids long. The V end lost 8 bases, the J end lost 6 bases, and 11 bases lay between the germline ends. This CDR3 reads CASFSEANEQFF. In nucleotides, the CDR3 is TGTGCCAGCTTCTCCGAGGCCAATGAGCAGTTCTTC.

The chain has TRBV7-2 and TRBJ1-5; a weak D match, TRBD1 (5 bases). Germline V gives CDR1 SGHTA, CDR2 FQGNSA. V lost 3 bases and J lost 0, with 9 bases in between. The CDR3 spans 15 residues. The CDR3 DNA reads TGTGCCAGCAGCTTGGTAACAGGTAGCAATCAGCCCCAGCATTTT. Protein: CASSLVTGSNQPQHF.

This clone was detected only a few times. The V call is TRBV4-2, the J call TRBJ2-2; D gene uncertain. Trimming cost V 0 bases and J 8 bases, with 13 bases left between them. CDR3 length equals 15 residues. Germline assignment: CDR1 LGHNA and CDR2 YNFKEQ. The CDR3 DNA is TGTGCCAGCAGCCAAGATCCTCGAGCACCGGGGGAGCTGTTTTTT. It translates to CASSQDPRAPGELFF.